This TCR beta chain was captured in a study of shared clonotypes between healthy human individuals. Regarding the study as a whole: Estimated clonotype richness was generally higher in naive than memory subsets.

Each subset's genomic DNA was shared equally among a number of immunoSEQ plates. Libraries were prepared by immunoSEQ multiplex PCR; TCRdb keeps only in-frame clonotypes and omits some of them. The data show about 1.9 million clones, about 93% seen once. Selected positively for CCR7 and CD45RO-negative, naive CD8 cells excluded terminally differentiated effector memory CD45RA+ cells. All donors were Caucasian adults living in Nashville, Tennessee. The CDR3 totals 15 residues. The trim removed 5 bases at V and 1 base at J, leaving 5 bases unmatched. Germline assignment: CDR1 SGHVS and CDR2 FQNEAQ. Turning to this clone: Antigen unknown.

Sequencing was carried out using naive CD8+ T cells from PBMCs. This sequence originates from a man aged 18 to 29 in good health. Some clones in this sample may be carry-over from other donors' samples. The J gene is TRBJ1-5, the V gene TRBV7-8; TRBD1 matches 7 bases. The DNA of the CDR3 is TGTGCCAGCAGCCCCGGGACAGCCAGCAATCAGCCCCAGCATTTT. Translating it yields CASSPGTASNQPQHF.